Listed below are T cell receptor beta chains from one sample, sequenced in a study of cytomegalovirus exposure and HLA in healthy donors. Produced via immunoSEQ multiplex PCR; TCRdb's table is partial and in-frame only. The sample gives 55,000 or so clones, roughly 74% of which show up once; approximately 1.5% is in the top ten. Material for sequencing was PBMCs. The source is a female donor in good health and CMV-seronegative. The CDR3 runs from the conserved cysteine through the conserved F or W. D genes are given only for firm matches. Clone size is not always given. Where it is, it says once, few, many or a class for expanded clones.

TRBV7-3	NA	NA	TRBJ1-2	TGTGCCAGCAGCTTAAGGGGAGGGATGGGGGCTAACTATGGCTACACCTTC	CASSLRGGMGANYGYTF
TRBV5-1	once	NA	TRBJ1-1	TGCGCCAGCAGCCCGACCCTTGCAGGTATGAACACTGAAGCTTTCTTT	CASSPTLAGMNTEAFF
TRBV5-8	NA	TRBD1	TRBJ1-1	TGTGCCAGCAGCCACCGCATGAGGGGGCGAACTGAAGCTTTCTTT	CASSHRMRGRTEAFF
TRBV7-9	NA	NA	TRBJ1-5	TGTGCCAGCACGCGGGGGAATCAGCCCCAGCATTTT	CASTRGNQPQHF
TRBV6-5	NA	NA	TRBJ1-2	TGTGCCAGCAGTACATTCAGGGCGCCCGGCTATGGCTACACCTTC	CASSTFRAPGYGYTF
TRBV29-1	NA	TRBD1	TRBJ1-2	TGCAGCGTTCAAGGGGGACAGCGCTATGGCTACACCTTC	CSVQGGQRYGYTF
TRBV19	NA	NA	TRBJ2-6	TGTGCCAGTAGTGTTAACAGGGCCTCTGGGGCCAACGTCCTGACTTTC	CASSVNRASGANVLTF
TRBV7-2	NA	TRBD1	TRBJ1-5	TGTGCCAGCAGCCGGGACAGGGACCCTCAGCCCCAGCATTTT	CASSRDRDPQPQHF
TRBV7-9	NA	TRBD1	TRBJ1-2	TGTTCCAGCAGCCACATTCCCCGTCGACAGGGTGCCAACTATGGCTACACCTTC	CSSSHIPRRQGANYGYTF
TRBV7-9	NA	NA	TRBJ1-4	TGTGCCAGCAGCTCCCCGGTCCAAAATGAAAAACTGTTTTTT	CASSSPVQNEKLFF
TRBV2	NA	NA	TRBJ1-1	TGTGCCAGCAGTGTTCGTTCGTTCGCTGAAGCTTTCTTT	CASSVRSFAEAFF
TRBV7-7	NA	NA	TRBJ2-2	TGTGCTAGCAGCACCACAGGAGTGAACACCGGGGAGCTGTTTTTT	CASSTTGVNTGELFF
TRBV30	NA	TRBD1	TRBJ1-2	TGTGCCTGGAGTGCGGACAGGAGCTATGGCTACACCTTC	CAWSADRSYGYTF
TRBV27	few	NA	TRBJ1-3	TGTGCCAGCTGGAACAGGGAGCATGGAAACACCATATATTTT	CASWNREHGNTIYF
TRBV15	NA	TRBD1	TRBJ1-5	TGTGCCACCAGCAGGGACAGGGCGAATCAGCCCCAGCATTTT	CATSRDRANQPQHF
TRBV19	NA	TRBD1	TRBJ2-5	TGTGCCAGTAGTATTCCGGGACAGAAGACCCAGTACTTC	CASSIPGQKTQYF
TRBV7-8	few	TRBD2	TRBJ2-5	TGTGCCAGCAGCTTAACTATCACTAGCGGGGTCCAAGAGACCCAGTACTTC	CASSLTITSGVQETQYF
TRBV5-1	NA	NA	TRBJ1-1	TGCGCCAGCAGCCGCGGACAGACTGACACTGAAGCTTTCTTT	CASSRGQTDTEAFF
TRBV12-5	NA	NA	TRBJ2-7	TGTGCTAGTGGTTTCCGGGACTCTTACGAGCAGTACTTC	CASGFRDSYEQYF
TRBV10-3	NA	NA	TRBJ2-1	TGTGCCATCAGTGAGTCAGGGGGGGGCTCCTACAATGAGCAGTTCTTC	CAISESGGGSYNEQFF
TRBV28	NA	TRBD2	TRBJ2-3	TGTGCCAGCAGTCTACTAGCGGGGGGGCCTAATACGCAGTATTTT	CASSLLAGGPNTQYF
TRBV29-1	NA	NA	TRBJ1-1	TGCAGCGTCGAGAAGACAGTTGAAGCTTTCTTT	CSVEKTVEAFF
TRBV2	NA	TRBD1	TRBJ2-1	TGTGCCGGCGGGACAGGGGGTAGGAATGAGCAGTTCTTC	CAGGTGGRNEQFF